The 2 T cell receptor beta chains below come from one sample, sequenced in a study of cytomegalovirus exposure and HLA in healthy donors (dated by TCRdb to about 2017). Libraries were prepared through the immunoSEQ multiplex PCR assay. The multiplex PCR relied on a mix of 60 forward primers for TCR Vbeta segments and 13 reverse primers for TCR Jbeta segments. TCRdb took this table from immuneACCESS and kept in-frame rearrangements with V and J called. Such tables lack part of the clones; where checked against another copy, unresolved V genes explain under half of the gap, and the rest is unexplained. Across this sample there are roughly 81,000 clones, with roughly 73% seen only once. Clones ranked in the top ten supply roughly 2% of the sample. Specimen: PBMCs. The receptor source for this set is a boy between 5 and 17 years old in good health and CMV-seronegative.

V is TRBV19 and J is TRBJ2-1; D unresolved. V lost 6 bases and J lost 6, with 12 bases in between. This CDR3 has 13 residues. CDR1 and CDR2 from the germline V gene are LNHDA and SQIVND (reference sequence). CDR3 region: CASRLNAANEQFF. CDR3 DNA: TGTGCCAGTAGGTTAAACGCGGCCAATGAGCAGTTCTTC.

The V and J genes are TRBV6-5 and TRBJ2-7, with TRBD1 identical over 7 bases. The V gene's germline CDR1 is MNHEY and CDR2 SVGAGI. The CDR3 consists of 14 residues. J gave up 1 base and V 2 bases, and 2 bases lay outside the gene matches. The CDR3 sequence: CASSYVRGSYEQYF. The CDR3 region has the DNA TGTGCCAGCAGTTACGTCAGGGGGTCCTACGAGCAGTACTTC.